Listed below are T cell receptor beta chains from one sample, sequenced in a study of T cell repertoires in cytomegalovirus infection. In TCRdb, the reads were re-called with MiXCR into one record per CDR3 protein. This table has about 890,000 distinct CDR3 sequences, roughly 30% appearing once. For these TCRs, the target antigens are not known. The sequencing used cultured CD8+ T cells from PBMCs, collected from culture after CMV antigen stimulation. Receptor source: a human donor in good health (CMV status not recorded). Some clones in this sample may be carry-over from other donors' samples. Each CDR3 is given with its conserved first and last residue. D genes are given only for firm matches. Rows give clone size only sometimes, using once, few, many, or a class for an expanded clone.

TRBJ1-4	TRBV6-1	TRBD1	.	CASSPLRAGGNEKLFF	TGTGCCAGCAGCCCCCTTAGGGCAGGGGGGAATGAAAAACTGTTTTTT
TRBJ2-2	TRBV6-5	.	.	CASSYGVRTDTGELFF	TGTGCCAGCAGTTACGGGGTCAGGACAGACACCGGGGAGCTGTTTTTT
TRBJ2-5	TRBV5-5	TRBD2	.	CASSFVSGRLAGVQETQYF	TGTGCCAGCAGCTTTGTAAGCGGCCGACTAGCGGGGGTACAAGAGACCCAGTACTTC
TRBJ1-2	TRBV7-9	.	few	CASATYNYGYTF	TGTGCCAGCGCGACTTATAACTATGGCTACACCTTC
TRBJ1-2	TRBV28	.	few	CASSPRTAGYGYTF	TGTGCCAGCAGTCCTCGGACAGCCGGCTATGGCTACACCTTC
TRBJ1-6	TRBV6-5	.	.	CASMDEPTGVLSYNSPLHF	TGTGCCAGCATGGATGAGCCAACGGGGGTCCTCTCCTATAATTCACCCCTCCACTTT
TRBJ1-1	TRBV12-5	.	.	CASGLRDGDTEAFF	TGTGCTAGTGGTCTCCGGGACGGAGACACTGAAGCTTTCTTT
TRBJ2-5	TRBV7-9	.	.	CASSWGKGGSETQYF	TGTGCCAGCAGCTGGGGGAAGGGGGGGTCCGAGACCCAGTACTTC
TRBJ1-5	TRBV28	TRBD1	few	CASSFIRTGLYSNQPQHF	TGTGCCAGCAGTTTTATAAGGACAGGACTTTATAGCAATCAGCCCCAGCATTTT
TRBJ2-1	TRBV27	.	many	CASSLTARVVAYNEQFF	TGTGCCAGCAGTTTAACGGCCCGTGTCGTGGCCTACAATGAGCAGTTCTTC